These T cell receptor beta chains were read from a single sample in a study of CD8 T cells in ankylosing spondylitis. MiXCR was run by TCRdb on the 5' RACE reads, yielding one entry per CDR3 protein. The sample has a few hundred thousand distinct CDR3 sequences; over 15% are singletons. Source material: blood, either unsorted or a sorted T cell fraction (not recorded which). These receptors were obtained from a male donor with ankylosing spondylitis or in good health (not recorded which). CDR3s include the opening cysteine and the closing phenylalanine or tryptophan.

v_gene,j_gene,CDR3aa
TRBV5-5,TRBJ2-7,CASSHTIREILDCEQYF
TRBV15,TRBJ2-7,CATSREPFWEQYF
TRBV29-1,TRBJ1-1,CSVTMIEAFF
TRBV20-1,TRBJ2-2,CSAWTSGITGELFF
TRBV7-7,TRBJ2-3,CASSLGGASTDTQYF
TRBV29-1,TRBJ2-7,CSVETDRTYEQYF
TRBV6-1,TRBJ2-5,CASTPGTGQETQYF
TRBV4-2,TRBJ2-1,CASSRTYPHGYSSYNEQFF
TRBV2,TRBJ2-1,CASSEALPRTGVFDEQFF
TRBV6-2/TRBV6-3,TRBJ2-3,CASRELGGDTQYF
TRBV29-1,TRBJ2-1,CSVEGQISYNEQFF
TRBV4-1,TRBJ2-7,CASSQESGSAYEQYF
TRBV29-1,TRBJ1-3,CSVDENTIYF
TRBV4-1,TRBJ2-7,CASSQEGRPPYEQYF
TRBV20-1,TRBJ2-7,CSARGLGSYEQYF
TRBV4-2,TRBJ2-3,CASSQGLAASTDTQYF
TRBV5-1,TRBJ2-1,CASSFPSGGRYYNEQFF
TRBV18,TRBJ2-3,CASSPPTGEGTDTQYF
TRBV4-1,TRBJ2-1,CASSQVAGDSYNEQFF
TRBV20-1,TRBJ2-1,CSARNELTAYNEQFF
TRBV4-3,TRBJ2-2,CASSQDEQGTGELFF
TRBV9,TRBJ2-1,CASSVARASGYNEQFF
TRBV6-2/TRBV6-3,TRBJ2-1,CASSPGLAGDGDEQFF
TRBV20-1,TRBJ2-6,CSARSWGSGANVLTF
TRBV7-9,TRBJ2-1,CASSPQGALAEYNEQFF
TRBV12-3/TRBV12-4,TRBJ2-5,CASSTVAGSLETQYF
TRBV5-1,TRBJ1-1,CASREGAPTEAFF
TRBV12-3/TRBV12-4,TRBJ2-3,CASSLGEGEATDTQYF
TRBV10-3,TRBJ2-3,CAISESQAGGPADTQYF
TRBV7-9,TRBJ1-1,CASSLPAGGWPEAFF
TRBV6-5,TRBJ1-1,CASSYSSSTTEAFF
TRBV2,TRBJ2-7,CASSEAFPTATYEQYF
TRBV9,TRBJ1-1,CASSPRDRGRTEAFF
TRBV27,TRBJ2-1,CASSLSGSRDEQFF
TRBV12-3/TRBV12-4,TRBJ2-5,CASSDRGLQETQYF
TRBV12-3/TRBV12-4,TRBJ2-7,CASSLAYGGVGEQYF
TRBV9,TRBJ2-3,CASSSPGGELFTDTQYF
TRBV3-1,TRBJ2-5,CASSQDDSGSGETQYF
TRBV5-5,TRBJ2-2,CASRYRRGQGTGELFF
TRBV6-5,TRBJ2-1,CASSYSRLAAYNEQFF
TRBV20-1,TRBJ2-2,CSARQTGIGDTGELFF